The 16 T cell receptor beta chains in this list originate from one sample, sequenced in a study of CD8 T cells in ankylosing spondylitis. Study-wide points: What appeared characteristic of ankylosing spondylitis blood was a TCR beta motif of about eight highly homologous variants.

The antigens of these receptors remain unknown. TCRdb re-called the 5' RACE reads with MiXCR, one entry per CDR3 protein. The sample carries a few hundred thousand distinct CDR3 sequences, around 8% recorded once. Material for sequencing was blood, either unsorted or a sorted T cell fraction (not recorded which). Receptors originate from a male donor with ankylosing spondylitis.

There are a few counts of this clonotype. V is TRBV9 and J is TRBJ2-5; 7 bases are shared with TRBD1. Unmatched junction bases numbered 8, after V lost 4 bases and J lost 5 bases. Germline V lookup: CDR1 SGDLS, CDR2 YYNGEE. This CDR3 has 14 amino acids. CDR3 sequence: CASSPRQGRETQYF. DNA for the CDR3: TGTGCCAGCAGCCCGAGACAGGGTAGGGAGACCCAGTACTTC.

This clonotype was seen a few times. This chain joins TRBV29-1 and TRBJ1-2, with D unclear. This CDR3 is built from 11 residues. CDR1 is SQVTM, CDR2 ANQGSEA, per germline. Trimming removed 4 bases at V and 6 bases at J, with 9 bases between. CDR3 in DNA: TGCAGCGTTGGATCGGCGGATGGCTACACCTTC. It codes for CSVGSADGYTF.

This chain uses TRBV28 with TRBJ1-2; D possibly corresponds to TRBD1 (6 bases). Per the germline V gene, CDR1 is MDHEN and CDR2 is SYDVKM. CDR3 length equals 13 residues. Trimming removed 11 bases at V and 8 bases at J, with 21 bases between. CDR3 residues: CAGGPRIYEGYTF. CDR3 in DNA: TGTGCCGGGGGCCCTAGGATCTATGAGGGCTACACCTTC.

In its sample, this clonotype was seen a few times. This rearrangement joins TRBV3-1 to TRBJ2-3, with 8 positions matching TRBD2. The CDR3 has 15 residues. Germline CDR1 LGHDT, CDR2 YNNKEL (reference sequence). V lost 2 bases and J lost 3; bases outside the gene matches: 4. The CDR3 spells CASSQTAGVTDTQYF. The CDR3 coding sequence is TGTGCCAGCAGCCAAACAGCGGGAGTGACAGATACGCAGTATTTT.

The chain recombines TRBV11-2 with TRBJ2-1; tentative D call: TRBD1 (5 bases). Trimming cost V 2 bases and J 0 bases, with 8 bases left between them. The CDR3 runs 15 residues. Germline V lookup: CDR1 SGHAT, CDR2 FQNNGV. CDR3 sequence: CASSLLTVSYNEQFF. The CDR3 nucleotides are TGTGCCAGCAGCTTATTGACAGTCTCCTACAATGAGCAGTTCTTC.

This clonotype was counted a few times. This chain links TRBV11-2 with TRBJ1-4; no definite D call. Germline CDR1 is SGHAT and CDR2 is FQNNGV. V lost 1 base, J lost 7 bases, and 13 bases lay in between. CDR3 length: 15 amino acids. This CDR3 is CASSLGQDTGEKLFF. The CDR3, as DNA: TGTGCCAGCAGCTTAGGACAAGACACTGGTGAAAAACTGTTTTTT.

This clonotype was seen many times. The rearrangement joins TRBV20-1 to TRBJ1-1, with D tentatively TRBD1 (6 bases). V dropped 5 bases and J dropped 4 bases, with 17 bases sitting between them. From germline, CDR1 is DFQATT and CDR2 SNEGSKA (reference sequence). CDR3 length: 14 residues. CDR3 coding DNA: TGCAGTGCTTCCACGGGGGGCAAGATCACTGAAGCTTTCTTT. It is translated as CSASTGGKITEAFF.

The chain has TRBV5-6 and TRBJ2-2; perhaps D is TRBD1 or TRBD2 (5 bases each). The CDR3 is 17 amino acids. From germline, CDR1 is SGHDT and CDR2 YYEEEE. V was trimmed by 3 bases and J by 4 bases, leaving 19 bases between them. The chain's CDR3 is CASSWDPGPEGTGELFF. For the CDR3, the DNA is TGTGCCAGCAGCTGGGACCCGGGCCCCGAGGGCACCGGGGAGCTGTTTTTT.

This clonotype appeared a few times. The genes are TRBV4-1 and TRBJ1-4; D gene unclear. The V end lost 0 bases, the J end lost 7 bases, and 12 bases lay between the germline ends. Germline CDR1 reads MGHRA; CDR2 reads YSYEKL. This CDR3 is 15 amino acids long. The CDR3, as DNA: TGCGCCAGCAGCCAAGATGGGAGGGAAGGTGAAAAACTGTTTTTT. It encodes CASSQDGREGEKLFF.

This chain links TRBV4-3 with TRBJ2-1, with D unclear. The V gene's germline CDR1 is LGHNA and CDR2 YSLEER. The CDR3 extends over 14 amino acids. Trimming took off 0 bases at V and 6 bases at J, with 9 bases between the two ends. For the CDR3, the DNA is TGCGCCAGCAGCCAAGATCTACGACGCAATGAGCAGTTCTTC. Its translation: CASSQDLRRNEQFF.

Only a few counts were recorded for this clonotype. In DNA form, the CDR3 reads TGTGCCAGCAGCGCCTATTATGGGGGCCACCTAGCAACATCCTACAATGAGCAGTTCTTC. Translated: CASSAYYGGHLATSYNEQFF. The V and J genes are TRBV11-2 and TRBJ2-1; a possible D gene is TRBD1 (6 bases). The germline gives CDR1 SGHAT, CDR2 FQNNGV. The CDR3 totals 20 residues. Trimming removed 5 bases from V and 1 base from J, with 27 bases in between.

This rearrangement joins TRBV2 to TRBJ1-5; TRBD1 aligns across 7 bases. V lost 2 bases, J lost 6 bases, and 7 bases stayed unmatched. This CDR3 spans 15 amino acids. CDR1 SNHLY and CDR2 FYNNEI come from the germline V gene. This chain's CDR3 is CASSEYGRGTQPQHF. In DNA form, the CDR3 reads TGTGCCAGCAGTGAATACGGCAGGGGGACTCAGCCCCAGCATTTT.

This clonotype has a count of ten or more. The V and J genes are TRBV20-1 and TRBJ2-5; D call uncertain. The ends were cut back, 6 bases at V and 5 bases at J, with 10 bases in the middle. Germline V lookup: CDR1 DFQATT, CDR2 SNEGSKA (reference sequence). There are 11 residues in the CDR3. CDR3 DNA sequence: TGCAGTGCCCAAAGGGCGGAGACCCAGTACTTC. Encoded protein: CSAQRAETQYF.

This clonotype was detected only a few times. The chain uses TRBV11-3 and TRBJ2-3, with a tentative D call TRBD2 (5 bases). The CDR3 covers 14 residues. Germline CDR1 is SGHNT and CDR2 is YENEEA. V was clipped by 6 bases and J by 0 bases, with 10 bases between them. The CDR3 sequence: CASSGRTSTDTQYF. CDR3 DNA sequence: TGTGCCAGCAGTGGGAGAACTAGCACAGATACGCAGTATTTT.

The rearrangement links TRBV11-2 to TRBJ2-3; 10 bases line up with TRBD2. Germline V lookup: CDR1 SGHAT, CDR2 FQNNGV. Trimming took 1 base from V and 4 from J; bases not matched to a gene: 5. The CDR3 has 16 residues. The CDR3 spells CASSLALAGVADTQYF. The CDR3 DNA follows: TGTGCCAGCAGCTTAGCCCTAGCGGGAGTAGCAGATACGCAGTATTTT.

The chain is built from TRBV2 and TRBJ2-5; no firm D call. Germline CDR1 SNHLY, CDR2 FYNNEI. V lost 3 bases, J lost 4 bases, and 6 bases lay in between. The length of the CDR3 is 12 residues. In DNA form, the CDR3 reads TGTGCCAGCAGTGATACACGAGAGACCCAGTACTTC. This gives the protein CASSDTRETQYF. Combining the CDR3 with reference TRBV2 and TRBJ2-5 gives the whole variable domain EPEVTQTPSHQVTQMGQEVILRCVPISNHLYFYWYRQILGQKVEFLVSFYNNEISEKSEIFDDQFSVERPDGSNFTLKIRSTKLEDSAMYFCASSDTRETQYFGPGTRLLVL.